This section outlines one T cell receptor beta chain sequence together with its context. Its antigen target is currently unknown. Base qualities are not at hand, and no much larger clone is one base apart. The sample is drawn from a study of blood T cell repertoires in COVID-19 (dated by TCRdb to the early 2020s). With respect to the entire study: Collaborator samples came from the United States, Italy and Spain and covered acute and convalescent phases of COVID-19. A freely available public database, intended as a resource for researchers studying the immune response to SARS-CoV-2, is where the repertoires were released. Where available, HLA class I and class II types were taken from metadata supplied by the sample provider and were not determined by assay-based typing. Subjects who had been exposed to COVID-19, were actively infected with it, or had recovered from it provided the deeply sampled blood TCRbeta repertoires that made up the dataset. The sample metadata nearly always contained a de-identified subject ID, COVID-19 status, age in years and sex. The material from the prospective study consisted of cDNA or gDNA derived from T cells, B-cell-depleted T cells, or PBMCs. The samples were drawn from two sources: the first 160 participants of the ongoing ImmuneRACE study, and approximately 1,300 subjects contributed by 6 global collaborators. The research as a whole found: How much clinical and demographic metadata was included differed by source and by participant, and the metadata was provided uncurated.

The germline V gene encodes CDR1 SEHNR and CDR2 FQNEAQ (reference sequence). V is reduced by 7 bases and J by 3 bases, leaving a spacing of 16 bases between them. Including the terminal cysteine and phenylalanine, the CDR3 comprises 15 residues. The sequence is cut down to CDR3 DNA, 45 bases in frame from base 1. TCRbeta CDR3 regions were amplified from genomic DNA using the immunoSEQ Assay, a bias-controlled multiplex PCR. The authors processed their data as follows. Within the assay, amplification of reference gene primers was used to estimate how many nucleated cells each sample contained. Sequence reads were collapsed and filtered to measure the absolute abundance of every unique TCRbeta CDR3 rearrangement. For each sample, productive Simpson clonality was calculated by taking the square root of Simpson's diversity index across productive rearrangements. TCRdb took over this immuneACCESS table, retaining in-frame rearrangements with V and J assigned. Such tables are incomplete; in checked studies, under half of the missing clones stem from an unresolved V gene, and the remainder is unexplained. The V and J calls and the clone size are those of that table, but D and trimming were determined from the DNA. The sample table shows under 150,000 clones, and more than 70% are seen once. The ten largest make up around 5.5% of the sample.

One collaborating source in Seattle enrolled patients during active infection and followed them longitudinally through the course of disease. The collaborating institutions used their own protocols to collect whole blood in K2EDTA tubes. For TCRbeta analysis, collaborator samples were shipped as frozen whole blood, as isolated PBMCs, or as DNA extracted from either sample type. Here the chain combines TRBV7-9 and TRBJ2-1; a tentative D match to TRBD2 spans 5 bases. The sample comprised peripheral blood. This sequence was found in a woman aged 55-69 years with COVID-19, enrolled during active disease. In nucleotides, the sequence is TGTGCCAGCACTGGCGGGCTAGTCGACTACAATGAGCAGTTCTTC. This gives the protein CASTGGLVDYNEQFF.